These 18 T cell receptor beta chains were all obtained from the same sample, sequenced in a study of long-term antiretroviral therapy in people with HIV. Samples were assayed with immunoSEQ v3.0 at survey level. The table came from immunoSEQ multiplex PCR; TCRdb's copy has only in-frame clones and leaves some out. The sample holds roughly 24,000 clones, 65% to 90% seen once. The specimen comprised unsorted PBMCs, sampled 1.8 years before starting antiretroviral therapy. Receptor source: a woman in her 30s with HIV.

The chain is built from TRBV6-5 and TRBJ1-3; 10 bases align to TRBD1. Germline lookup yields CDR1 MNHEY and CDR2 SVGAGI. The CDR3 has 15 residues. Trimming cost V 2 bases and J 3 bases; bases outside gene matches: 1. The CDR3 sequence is CASSYGTGVGNTIYF. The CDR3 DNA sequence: TGTGCCAGCAGTTACGGGACAGGGGTTGGAAACACCATATATTTT.

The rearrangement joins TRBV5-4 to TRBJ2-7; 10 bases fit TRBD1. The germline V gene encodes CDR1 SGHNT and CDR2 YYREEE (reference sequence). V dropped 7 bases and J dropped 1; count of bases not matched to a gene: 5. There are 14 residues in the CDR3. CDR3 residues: CASWDRGRSYEQYF. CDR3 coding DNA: TGTGCCAGCTGGGACAGGGGACGGTCCTACGAGCAGTACTTC. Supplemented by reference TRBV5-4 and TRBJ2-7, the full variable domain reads ETGVTQSPTHLIKTRGQQVTLRCSSQSGHNTVSWYQQALGQGPQFIFQYYREEENGRGNFPPRFSGLQFPNYSSELNVNALELDDSALYLCASWDRGRSYEQYFGPGTRLTVT.

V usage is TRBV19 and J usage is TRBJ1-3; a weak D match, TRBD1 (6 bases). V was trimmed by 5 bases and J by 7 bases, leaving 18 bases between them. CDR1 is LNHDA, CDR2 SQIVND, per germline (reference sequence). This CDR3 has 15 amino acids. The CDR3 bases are TGTGCCAGTAGTGTCGACAGGAGGGTATGGAACACCATATATTTT. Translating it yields CASSVDRRVWNTIYF.

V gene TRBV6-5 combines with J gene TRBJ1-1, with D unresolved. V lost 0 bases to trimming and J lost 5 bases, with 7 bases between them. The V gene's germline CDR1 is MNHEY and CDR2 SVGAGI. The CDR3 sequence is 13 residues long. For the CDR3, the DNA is TGTGCCAGCAGTTACTCGAGTAGAACTGAAGCTTTCTTT. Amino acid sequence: CASSYSSRTEAFF.

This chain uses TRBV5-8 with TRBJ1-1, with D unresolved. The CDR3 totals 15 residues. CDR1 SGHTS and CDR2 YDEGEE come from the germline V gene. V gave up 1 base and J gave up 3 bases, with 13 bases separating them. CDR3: CASSLLPPQYTEAFF. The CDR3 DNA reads TGTGCCAGCAGCTTGTTACCGCCCCAATACACTGAAGCTTTCTTT.

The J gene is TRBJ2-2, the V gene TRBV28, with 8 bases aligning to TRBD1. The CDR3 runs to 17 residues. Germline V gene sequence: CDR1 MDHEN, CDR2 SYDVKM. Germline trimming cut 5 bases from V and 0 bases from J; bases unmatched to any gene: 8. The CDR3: CASSAMDRAANTGELFF. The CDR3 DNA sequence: TGTGCCAGCAGTGCCATGGACAGGGCCGCGAACACCGGGGAGCTGTTTTTT.

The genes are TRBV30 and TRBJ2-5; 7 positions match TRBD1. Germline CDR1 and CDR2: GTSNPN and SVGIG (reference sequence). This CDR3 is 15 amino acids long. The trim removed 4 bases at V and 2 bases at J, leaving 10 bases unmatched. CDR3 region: CAWTWDRFLQETQYF. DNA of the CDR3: TGTGCCTGGACATGGGACAGATTTCTTCAAGAGACCCAGTACTTC.

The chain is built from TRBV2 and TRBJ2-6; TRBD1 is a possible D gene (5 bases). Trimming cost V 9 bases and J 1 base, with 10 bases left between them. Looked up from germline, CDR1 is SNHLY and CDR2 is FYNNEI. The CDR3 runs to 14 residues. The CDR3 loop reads CARSQGSGANVLTF. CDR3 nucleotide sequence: TGTGCCAGATCTCAGGGATCTGGGGCCAACGTCCTGACTTTC. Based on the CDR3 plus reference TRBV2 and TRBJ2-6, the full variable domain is EPEVTQTPSHQVTQMGQEVILRCVPISNHLYFYWYRQILGQKVEFLVSFYNNEISEKSEIFDDQFSVERPDGSNFTLKIRSTKLEDSAMYFCARSQGSGANVLTFGAGSRLTVL.

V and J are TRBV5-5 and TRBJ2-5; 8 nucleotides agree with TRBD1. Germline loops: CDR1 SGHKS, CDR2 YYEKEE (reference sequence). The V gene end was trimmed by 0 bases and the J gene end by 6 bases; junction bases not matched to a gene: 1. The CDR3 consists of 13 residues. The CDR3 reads CASSLGTGKTQYF. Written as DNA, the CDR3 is TGTGCCAGCAGCTTGGGGACAGGGAAGACCCAGTACTTC.

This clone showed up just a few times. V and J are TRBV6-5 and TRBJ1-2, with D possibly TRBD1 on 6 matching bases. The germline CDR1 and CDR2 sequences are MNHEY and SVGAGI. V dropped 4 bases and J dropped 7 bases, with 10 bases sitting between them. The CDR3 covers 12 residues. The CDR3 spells CASSFDRFGYTF. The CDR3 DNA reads TGTGCCAGCAGTTTTGACAGGTTTGGCTACACCTTC.

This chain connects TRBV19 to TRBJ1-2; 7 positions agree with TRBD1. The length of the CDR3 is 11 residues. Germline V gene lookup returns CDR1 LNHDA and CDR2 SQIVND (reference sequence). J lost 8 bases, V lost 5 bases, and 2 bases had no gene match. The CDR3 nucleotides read TGTGCCAGTAGTCTCAGGGGGGGCTACACCTTC. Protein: CASSLRGGYTF. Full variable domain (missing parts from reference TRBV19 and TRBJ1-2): DGGITQSPKYLFRKEGQNVTLSCEQNLNHDAMYWYRQDPGQGLRLIYYSQIVNDFQKGDIAEGYSVSREKKESFPLTVTSAQKNPTAFYLCASSLRGGYTFGSGTRLTVV.

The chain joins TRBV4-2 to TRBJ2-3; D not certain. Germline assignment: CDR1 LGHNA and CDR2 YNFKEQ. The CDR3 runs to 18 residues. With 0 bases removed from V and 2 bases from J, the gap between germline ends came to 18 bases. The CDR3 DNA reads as TGTGCCAGCAGCCAAGAGTTGGCGGAGAAGCCATCCACAGATACGCAGTATTTT. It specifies CASSQELAEKPSTDTQYF.

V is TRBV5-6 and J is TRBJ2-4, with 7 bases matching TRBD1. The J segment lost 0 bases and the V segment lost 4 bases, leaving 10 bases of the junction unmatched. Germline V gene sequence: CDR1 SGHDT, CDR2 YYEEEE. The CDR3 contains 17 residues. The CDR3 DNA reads TGTGCCAGCAGCCTTTCGGGGACAGCCGTAGCCAAAAACATTCAGTACTTC. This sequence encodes CASSLSGTAVAKNIQYF.

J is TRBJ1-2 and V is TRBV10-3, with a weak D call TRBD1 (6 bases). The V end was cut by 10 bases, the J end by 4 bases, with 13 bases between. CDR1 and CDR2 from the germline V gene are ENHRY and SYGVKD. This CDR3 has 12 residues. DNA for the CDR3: TGTGCCACCGACACAGGGTCCTATGGCTACACCTTC. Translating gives CATDTGSYGYTF.

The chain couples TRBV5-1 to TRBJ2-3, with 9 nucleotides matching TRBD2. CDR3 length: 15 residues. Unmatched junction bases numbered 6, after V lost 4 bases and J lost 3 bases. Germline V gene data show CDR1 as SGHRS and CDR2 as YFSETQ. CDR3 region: CASSRGLAGTDTQYF. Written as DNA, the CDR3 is TGCGCCAGCAGCCGCGGGCTAGCGGGGACAGATACGCAGTATTTT.

CDR3 sequence reads: CATGGQLAYEQYF. CDR3 nucleotides: TGTGCCACAGGGGGACAGCTGGCCTACGAGCAGTACTTC. V is TRBV15 and J is TRBJ2-7; 7 bases fit TRBD1. Germline values: CDR1 LNHNV, CDR2 YYDKDF (reference sequence). V gave up 9 bases and J gave up 2 bases; unmatched junction bases: 7. The CDR3 runs to 13 residues.

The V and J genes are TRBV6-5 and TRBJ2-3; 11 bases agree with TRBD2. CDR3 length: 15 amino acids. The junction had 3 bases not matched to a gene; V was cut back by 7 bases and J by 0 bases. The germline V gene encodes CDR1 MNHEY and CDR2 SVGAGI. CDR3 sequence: CASKRLAGSTDTQYF. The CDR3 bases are TGTGCCAGCAAAAGACTAGCGGGGAGCACAGATACGCAGTATTTT.

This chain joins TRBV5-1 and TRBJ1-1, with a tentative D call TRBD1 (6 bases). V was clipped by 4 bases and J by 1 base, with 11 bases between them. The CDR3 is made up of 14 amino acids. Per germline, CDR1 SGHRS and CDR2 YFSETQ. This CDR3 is CASSPYRENTEAFF. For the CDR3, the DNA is TGCGCCAGCAGCCCCTACAGGGAGAACACTGAAGCTTTCTTT.